These T cell receptor beta chains were read from a single sample in a study of cytomegalovirus exposure and HLA in healthy donors. This table comes from immunoSEQ multiplex PCR, and its TCRdb copy is limited to in-frame clones, with some not included. The sample consists of some 110,000 clones, roughly 70% of them appearing once. Sequencing input: PBMCs. The source of these receptors is a man aged 35-49 years in good health and CMV-seronegative. Both conserved end residues are part of each CDR3. Fields, in order: J gene, D gene, CDR3 length, V gene, CDR3 protein. A D gene is named only where the DNA matches it firmly.

>TRBJ2-3|NA|13|TRBV7-2
CASSRMRTDTQYF
>TRBJ2-3|NA|13|TRBV18
CASSPPLADTQYF
>TRBJ2-7|NA|13|TRBV6-5
CASSMDITYEQYF
>TRBJ1-5|TRBD1|15|TRBV6-5
CASSTGGRGNQPQHF
>TRBJ2-2|NA|16|TRBV7-9
CASSITSGTLTGELFF
>TRBJ1-5|NA|16|TRBV15
CATSRGKGELGQPQHF
>TRBJ1-1|TRBD1|14|TRBV29-1
CSVAGTELNTEAFF
>TRBJ2-1|NA|12|TRBV6-1
CASRGGYNEQFF
>TRBJ1-2|NA|14|TRBV7-9
CASSRNQGNYGYTF
>TRBJ2-7|NA|14|TRBV7-9
CASSPQDGGYEQYF
>TRBJ2-7|NA|13|TRBV9
CASSANRGYEQYF
>TRBJ1-1|TRBD1|15|TRBV5-1
CASSLGTGLITEAFF
>TRBJ2-1|NA|14|TRBV6-5
CATKLGGANNEQFF
>TRBJ2-3|TRBD1|13|TRBV5-6
CASSSGQADTQYF
>TRBJ2-5|TRBD1|14|TRBV7-9
CASSPGQGFLEQYF
>TRBJ1-5|NA|15|TRBV28
CASSLVGAFNQPQHF
>TRBJ1-2|NA|13|TRBV11-2
CASSLNGKYGYTF
>TRBJ1-1|NA|14|TRBV7-2
CASNGGGRRTEAFF
>TRBJ2-3|TRBD1|15|TRBV7-6
CASSTGGYETDTQYF
>TRBJ2-1|TRBD2|15|TRBV6-5
CASSHGLAGRGGQFF
>TRBJ2-5|NA|15|TRBV7-2
CASSLGDIGGETQYF
>TRBJ2-7|NA|13|TRBV15
CATSRYMVDEQYF
>TRBJ1-1|TRBD1|14|TRBV7-9
CASRLGQGGTEAFF
>TRBJ1-2|NA|15|TRBV5-1
CASSPEGQTSGGYTF
>TRBJ1-2|NA|15|TRBV5-4
CASSTPELWVNGYTF
>TRBJ2-1|TRBD1|15|TRBV18
CASSQQGAAYNEQFF
>TRBJ1-2|NA|12|TRBV4-1
CASSNGGVGYTF
>TRBJ2-7|NA|14|TRBV9
CARHLLGHSYEQYF
>TRBJ1-1|TRBD1|15|TRBV9
CASSEDRGMNTEAFF
>TRBJ1-3|NA|14|TRBV7-2
CASSLGRGGNTIYF
>TRBJ1-4|NA|16|TRBV4-3
CASSPGPGVNNEKLFF
>TRBJ2-7|NA|16|TRBV9
CASSVVGQPSWDEQYF
>TRBJ1-1|TRBD1|18|TRBV13
CASTRTGGFNSMNTEAFF